Shown below are 30 T cell receptor beta chains from a single sample sequenced in a study of OX40 agonist ivuxolimab in advanced cancers. Assay: immunoSEQ multiplex PCR; the TCRdb copy retains only in-frame clones and omits some. The repertoire holds some 98,000 clones, with approximately 93% as singletons. The input for sequencing was CD4+ or CD8+ T cells sorted from blood, taken in a trial of the OX40 agonist ivuxolimab. The receptors originated from an adult with an advanced solid tumor such as melanoma, head and neck, liver or kidney cancer.

On this clone itself: The limits of the CDR3 on the DNA are not certain, so only TCRdb's listed CDR3 is given. The chain uses TRBV5-1 and TRBJ1-5; TRBD1, the D gene given by the table, was not confirmed from the DNA. The CDR3 is 15 amino acids in total, end residues counted. Germline CDR1 and CDR2: SGHRS and YFSETQ. The CDR3 loop is CASSSSGQWDQPQHF.

CDR3 nucleotides: TGTGCCACCTCTTCGGCTCACCCGGAGGTGCGGGCCGGAGCTTTCTTT. It yields the protein CATSSAHPEVRAGAFF. This chain connects TRBV10-3 to TRBJ1-1; the D is unclear. The CDR3 contains 16 residues. Germline V gene data show CDR1 as ENHRY and CDR2 as SYGVKD. The V gene lost 10 bases and the J gene lost 10 bases, with 31 bases spanning the gap.

The chain has TRBV7-8 and TRBJ1-5; 7 bases align to TRBD1. The CDR3 length is 22 residues. V shed 4 bases and J 3 bases; nucleotides not matched to a gene: 27. The germline gives CDR1 SGHVS, CDR2 FQNEAQ. CDR3 sequence (DNA): TGTGCCAGCAGCTCCCTAGGGGGGTTCGTGGGACAGCGTGAGGCCCCCAATCAGCCCCAGCATTTT. The encoded protein is CASSSLGGFVGQREAPNQPQHF.

The chain uses TRBV7-6 and TRBJ2-5; no clear D. This CDR3 contains 15 residues. CDR1 and CDR2 from the germline V gene are SGHVS and FNYEAQ. V shed 1 base and J shed 4 bases, with 13 bases lying between them. CDR3 coding DNA: TGTGCCAGCAGCTTAGAGGGTCTCGCTGGAGAGACCCAGTACTTC. It is translated as CASSLEGLAGETQYF.

The rearrangement links TRBV6-6 to TRBJ2-1, with 9 bases fitting TRBD1. Trimming at V came to 6 bases and at J to 4 bases, leaving 4 bases not matched to a gene. The CDR3 length is 14 residues. CDR1 is MNHNY, CDR2 SVGAGI, per germline (reference sequence). CDR3 bases: TGTGCCAGCAGGTCCGGGACAGGGTACAATGAGCAGTTCTTC. This sequence encodes CASRSGTGYNEQFF.

This clone appeared a single time. V usage is TRBV6-4 and J usage is TRBJ1-6, with no clear D. CDR1 is MRHNA, CDR2 SNTAGT, per germline. Trimming took off 2 bases at V and 8 bases at J, with 10 bases between the two ends. The CDR3 consists of 14 residues. The CDR3 region is CASSDRISHSPLHF. CDR3 sequence (DNA): TGTGCCAGCAGTGACAGGATTTCCCATTCACCCCTCCACTTT.

This clone was seen a single time. V gene TRBV19 combines with J gene TRBJ2-1, with 7 bases identical to TRBD2. There are 16 residues in the CDR3. V lost 5 bases and J lost 5; bases outside the gene matches: 12. CDR1 LNHDA and CDR2 SQIVND come from the germline V gene (reference sequence). CDR3 region: CASSPAVRSGNNEQFF. The CDR3 DNA reads as TGTGCCAGTAGTCCCGCCGTCCGCAGCGGGAACAATGAGCAGTTCTTC.

J is TRBJ2-1 and V is TRBV25-1; the match to TRBD2 covers 7 bases. V was pared by 7 bases and J by 0 bases, with 6 bases of the junction left unmatched. The germline V gene encodes CDR1 MGHDK and CDR2 SYGVNS. The CDR3 loop spans 15 amino acids. CDR3: CASNPGGSSYNEQFF. DNA for the CDR3: TGTGCCAGCAATCCCGGGGGGTCCTCCTACAATGAGCAGTTCTTC.

This chain connects TRBV6-5 to TRBJ1-5, with D uncertain. This CDR3 contains 13 residues. Germline assignment: CDR1 MNHEY and CDR2 SVGAGI. Trimming pared 6 bases from V and 9 bases from J, leaving 15 bases between. CDR3 in amino acids: CASSPVRQGPQHF. The CDR3 nucleotides are TGTGCCAGCAGCCCCGTCCGGCAAGGGCCCCAGCATTTT.

This clone was seen once. This chain uses TRBV25-1 with TRBJ2-3; the match to TRBD2 covers 14 bases. The CDR3 covers 15 residues. Germline CDR1 is MGHDK and CDR2 is SYGVNS. V gave up 3 bases and J gave up 6 bases; unmatched junction bases: 2. CDR3 protein: CASSEGLAGADTQYF. Here the CDR3 DNA reads TGTGCCAGCAGTGAGGGACTAGCGGGAGCGGATACGCAGTATTTT.

On this clone itself: Other DNA sequences in this specimen translate into the identical CDR3. This sequence joins TRBV6-5 and TRBJ2-5; unclear D gene. Germline CDR1 and CDR2: MNHEY and SVGAGI. CDR3 length: 11 amino acids. Trimming left V 2 bases short and J 5 bases short, with 3 bases between. As DNA, the CDR3 is TGTGCCAGCAGTTACCTGGAGACCCAGTACTTC. Translating gives CASSYLETQYF.

The V and J genes are TRBV6-1 and TRBJ1-5, with TRBD1 matching over 8 bases. The V segment lost 6 bases and the J segment 1 base; nucleotides outside the gene matches: 14. Germline values: CDR1 MNHNS, CDR2 SASEGT. The CDR3 spans 18 residues. The CDR3 reads CASREIDVDRGSNQPQHF. The DNA of the CDR3 is TGTGCCAGCAGAGAAATAGATGTCGACAGGGGAAGCAATCAGCCCCAGCATTTT.

The chain employs TRBV5-1 and TRBJ1-4; D perhaps matches TRBD1 (6 bases). Germline V CDR1 and CDR2: SGHRS, YFSETQ. Trimming stripped 4 bases from V and 8 bases from J, with 12 bases between. The CDR3 is 13 amino acids. CDR3 residues: CASSLQGGEKLFF. The CDR3 nucleotides are TGCGCCAGCAGCCTACAGGGAGGGGAAAAACTGTTTTTT.

The chain couples TRBV25-1 to TRBJ2-3; a weak D match, TRBD2 (5 bases). The V end was cut by 3 bases, the J end by 3 bases, with 16 bases between. CDR1 and CDR2 (germline): MGHDK, SYGVNS. The CDR3 length is 16 residues. CDR3 region: CASSEPRRSATDTQYF. CDR3 in DNA: TGTGCCAGCAGTGAGCCTCGGAGGTCGGCTACAGATACGCAGTATTTT. The variable domain in full, completed from reference TRBV25-1 and TRBJ2-3, reads EADIYQTPRYLVIGTGKKITLECSQTMGHDKMYWYQQDPGMELHLIHYSYGVNSTEKGDLSSESTVSRIRTEHFPLTLESARPSHTSQYLCASSEPRRSATDTQYFGPGTRLTVL.

The rearrangement uses TRBV14 and TRBJ2-1; D is ambiguous. This CDR3 spans 16 amino acids. Germline CDR1 and CDR2: SGHDN and FVKESK. V was clipped by 1 base and J by 4 bases, with 14 bases between them. The CDR3 nucleotides read TGTGCCAGCAGCCAAGGCCCGCGTGAATGGTACAATGAGCAGTTCTTC. Translation gives CASSQGPREWYNEQFF.

DNA for the CDR3: TGTGCCTGGAGTGTAGAGGGACAGGCCACAGATACGCAGTATTTT. The encoded protein is CAWSVEGQATDTQYF. The rearrangement uses TRBV30 and TRBJ2-3; 8 nucleotides line up with TRBD1. CDR1 and CDR2 (germline): GTSNPN, SVGIG (reference sequence). The CDR3 totals 15 residues. The J segment lost 2 bases and the V segment lost 0 bases, leaving 4 bases of the junction unmatched.

In this sample, this clone turned up once. This chain uses TRBV27 with TRBJ1-4; D call uncertain. Trimming cost V 3 bases and J 8 bases, with 13 bases left between them. CDR1 is MNHEY, CDR2 SMNVEV, per germline (reference sequence). The CDR3 sequence is 14 residues long. CDR3 sequence: CASSFFPSGEKLFF. In DNA form, the CDR3 reads TGTGCCAGCAGTTTCTTCCCAAGTGGGGAAAAACTGTTTTTT.

The chain is built from TRBV15 and TRBJ2-1, with unresolved D. Germline-derived CDR1 and CDR2 are LNHNV and YYDKDF (reference sequence). The CDR3 totals 13 residues. V was cut by 0 bases and J by 6 bases, with 6 bases left in between. CDR3 in amino acids: CATSRDQGNEQFF. CDR3 DNA sequence: TGTGCCACCAGCAGAGATCAAGGCAATGAGCAGTTCTTC.

The chain is built from TRBV7-9 and TRBJ1-5; D unclear. Trimming cost V 5 bases and J 6 bases, with 17 bases left between them. The CDR3 has 15 residues. Looked up from germline, CDR1 is SEHNR and CDR2 is FQNEAQ (reference sequence). DNA of the CDR3: TGTGCCAGCAGCCCCGTAAGTGGTTCGCTTCAGCCCCAGCATTTT. It encodes CASSPVSGSLQPQHF.

The V and J genes are TRBV28 and TRBJ1-5; D remains ambiguous. The CDR3 is 13 amino acids. Germline V gene sequence: CDR1 MDHEN, CDR2 SYDVKM. V was clipped by 2 bases and J by 9 bases, with 11 bases between them. CDR3 residues: CASSLPGRGPQHF. CDR3 coding DNA: TGTGCCAGCAGTTTACCCGGGCGGGGGCCCCAGCATTTT.

The rearrangement uses TRBV19 and TRBJ1-1; 9 nucleotides match TRBD1. The trim removed 4 bases at V and 0 bases at J, leaving 6 bases unmatched. The germline V gene has CDR1 LNHDA and CDR2 SQIVND (reference sequence). This CDR3 is 16 amino acids long. The CDR3 region has the DNA TGTGCCAGTAGTACCATCGGGACAGGGATGAACACTGAAGCTTTCTTT. It codes for CASSTIGTGMNTEAFF.

The rearrangement links TRBV25-1 to TRBJ1-3; 8 bases are shared with TRBD1. This CDR3 comprises 15 residues. The J segment lost 2 bases and the V segment lost 3 bases, leaving 3 bases of the junction unmatched. CDR1 is MGHDK and CDR2 is SYGVNS in the germline V gene. The CDR3 DNA follows: TGTGCCAGCAGTGAGACGACAGGGGCTGGAAACACCATATATTTT. Protein sequence: CASSETTGAGNTIYF.

The chain employs TRBV4-2 and TRBJ2-1; D remains unclear. V was pared by 2 bases and J by 0 bases, with 8 bases between. The CDR3 loop spans 15 amino acids. Germline-derived CDR1 and CDR2 are LGHNA and YNFKEQ. DNA for the CDR3: TGTGCCAGCAGCCAACGATCCCACTCCTACAATGAGCAGTTCTTC. It codes for CASSQRSHSYNEQFF.

V and J are TRBV15 and TRBJ2-3, with D possibly matching TRBD2 (6 bases). The CDR3 is 15 residues long. Germline lookup yields CDR1 LNHNV and CDR2 YYDKDF (reference sequence). The ends were cut back, 1 base at V and 4 bases at J, with 12 bases in the middle. The CDR3 DNA reads TGTGCCACCAGCAGAGTTTTGGCGGGGCCAGATACGCAGTATTTT. Translated, it gives CATSRVLAGPDTQYF.

The CDR3 DNA reads as TGTGCCAGCAGCTCCCAGCTAGAGTACAATGAGCAGTTCTTC. Translated: CASSSQLEYNEQFF. This chain connects TRBV11-2 to TRBJ2-1; D remains ambiguous. Germline V CDR1 and CDR2: SGHAT, FQNNGV. Trimming stripped 4 bases from V and 4 bases from J, with 11 bases between. This CDR3 contains 14 residues.

The table lists this clone with a count of one. This chain joins TRBV9 and TRBJ2-5; D might be TRBD2 (6 bases). This CDR3 has 13 residues. The V and J ends lost 7 bases and 1 base respectively, with 11 bases between them. Germline assignment: CDR1 SGDLS and CDR2 YYNGEE. The CDR3, as DNA: TGTGCCAGCTCTCGGGACTTCCAAGAGACCCAGTACTTC. Its translation: CASSRDFQETQYF.

This chain uses TRBV5-1 with TRBJ2-3; a weak D match, TRBD1 (5 bases). Deletions cut 0 bases from V and 2 bases from J, with 7 bases between. The CDR3 is 14 amino acids. Germline CDR1 reads SGHRS; CDR2 reads YFSETQ. The CDR3 region is CASSLEGVTDTQYF. The CDR3 region has the DNA TGCGCCAGCAGCTTGGAAGGGGTCACAGATACGCAGTATTTT.

This chain joins TRBV6-5 and TRBJ2-5; TRBD2 matches 10 bases. Germline assignment: CDR1 MNHEY and CDR2 SVGAGI. This CDR3 region has 15 residues. After removal of 5 bases from V and 2 bases from J, the junction contained 5 bases not matched to a gene. CDR3 residues: CASSPLAGIQETQYF. CDR3 nucleotides: TGTGCCAGCAGTCCACTAGCGGGGATACAAGAGACCCAGTACTTC.

This clone was detected only once. V is TRBV6-1 and J is TRBJ2-1; TRBD2 matches at 9 bases. V trimming: 8 bases; J trimming: 7 bases; junction bases outside the gene matches: 6. The CDR3 contains 13 residues. Germline loops: CDR1 MNHNS, CDR2 SASEGT. CDR3 in amino acids: CASGGLAVNEQFF. In DNA form, the CDR3 reads TGTGCCAGCGGGGGACTAGCAGTTAATGAGCAGTTCTTC.

The chain couples TRBV6-1 to TRBJ2-1; D possibly corresponds to TRBD2 (5 bases). In germline, CDR1 is MNHNS, CDR2 SASEGT. The length of the CDR3 is 14 residues. The V and J ends lost 4 bases and 3 bases respectively, with 10 bases between them. CDR3 in DNA: TGTGCCAGCAGTGTAAGGACTGACTACAATGAGCAGTTCTTC. It translates to CASSVRTDYNEQFF.